The clone carrying this T cell receptor (beta chain) was observed a few times. Its antigen remains unidentified. This sample was included in a study of T-cell memory formation after mild COVID-19. Study summary: Largely donor-specific TCR clusters were found. General study findings and limits: The study detected some responding clones in pre-infection memory, suggesting cross-reactive memory joined. Contracting clones from day 15 to 85 had balanced CD4/CD8; later expanders favoured CD4+.

Constant-segment primers and 5'RACE yielded cDNA libraries for TCR alpha and TCR beta, each carrying sample barcodes and UMIs. TCRdb used MiXCR to reprocess the 5' RACE reads, holding one entry per CDR3 protein. The sample lists about 420,000 distinct CDR3 sequences, roughly a quarter occurring once. Input material: PBMCs or a T cell subset sorted from them (not recorded which). This sequence originates from an adult woman who had mild COVID-19 (a few samples of this study predate the infection). Cell type and time point are not known.

The CDR3 loop reads CASSRSEGQETQYF. The DNA for the CDR3 is TGTGCCAGCAGCCGTAGTGAGGGACAAGAGACCCAGTACTTC. The chain combines TRBV4-2 with TRBJ2-5, with D maybe TRBD2 (5 bases). Trimming pared 4 bases from V and 2 bases from J, leaving 11 bases between. This CDR3 has 14 residues. Germline values: CDR1 LGHNA, CDR2 YNFKEQ.